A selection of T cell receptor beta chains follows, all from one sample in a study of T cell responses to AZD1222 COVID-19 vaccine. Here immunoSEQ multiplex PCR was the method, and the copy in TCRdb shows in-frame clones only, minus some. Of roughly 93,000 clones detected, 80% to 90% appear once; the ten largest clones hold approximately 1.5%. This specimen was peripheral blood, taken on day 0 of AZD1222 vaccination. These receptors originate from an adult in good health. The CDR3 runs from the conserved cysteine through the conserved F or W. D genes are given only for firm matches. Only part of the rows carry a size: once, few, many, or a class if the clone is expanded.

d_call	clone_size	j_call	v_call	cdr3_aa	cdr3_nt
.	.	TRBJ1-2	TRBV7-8	CASSPTNYGYTF	TGTGCCAGCAGCCCCACTAACTATGGCTACACCTTC
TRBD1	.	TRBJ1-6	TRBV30	CAWSLDRGGSPLHF	TGTGCCTGGAGCCTGGACAGGGGAGGCTCACCCCTCCACTTT
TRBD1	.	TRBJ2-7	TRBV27	CASSLQGSSYEQYF	TGTGCCAGCAGTCTACAGGGGAGCTCCTACGAGCAGTACTTC
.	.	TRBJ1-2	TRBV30	CAWTANYGYTF	TGTGCCTGGACAGCTAACTATGGCTACACCTTC
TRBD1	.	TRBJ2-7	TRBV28	CASSIRQGSYEQYF	TGTGCCAGCTCTATCAGACAGGGAAGCTACGAGCAGTACTTC
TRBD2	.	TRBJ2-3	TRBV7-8	CASSRERGRTDTQYF	TGTGCCAGCAGCCGGGAGCGGGGCCGCACAGATACGCAGTATTTT
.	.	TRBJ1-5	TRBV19	CASSITTGNQPQHF	TGTGCCAGTAGTATAACCACAGGCAATCAGCCCCAGCATTTT
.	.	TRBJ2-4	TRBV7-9	CASSSNVKNIQYF	TGTGCCAGCAGCTCAAACGTCAAAAACATTCAGTACTTC
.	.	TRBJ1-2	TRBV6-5	CASSYSVTGLYGYTF	TGTGCCAGCAGTTACTCCGTAACAGGGTTGTACGGCTACACCTTC
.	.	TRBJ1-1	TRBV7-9	CAGRDGRNTEAFF	TGTGCCGGCCGGGACGGACGAAACACTGAAGCTTTCTTT
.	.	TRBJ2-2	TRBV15	CATSRRTANTGELFF	TGTGCCACCAGCAGGCGGACTGCGAACACCGGGGAGCTGTTTTTT
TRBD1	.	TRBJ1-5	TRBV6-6	CASSYSGDRGQPQHF	TGTGCCAGCAGTTACTCTGGGGACAGGGGCCAGCCCCAGCATTTT
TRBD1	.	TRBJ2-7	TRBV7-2	CASSLVSTGSEQYF	TGTGCCAGCAGCTTAGTCTCGACAGGGTCCGAGCAGTACTTC
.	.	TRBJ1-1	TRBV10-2	CASSWYTEAFF	TGCGCCAGCAGTTGGTACACTGAAGCTTTCTTT
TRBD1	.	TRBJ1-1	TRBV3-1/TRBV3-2	CASSQGDRFRLNTEAFF	TGTGCCAGCAGCCAAGGGGACAGATTTCGTTTGAACACTGAAGCTTTCTTT
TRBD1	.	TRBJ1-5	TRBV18	CASSTGGINQPQHF	TGTGCCAGCTCGACAGGGGGAATCAATCAGCCCCAGCATTTT
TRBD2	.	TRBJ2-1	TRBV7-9	CASSTLAGGIDEQFF	TGTGCCAGCAGCACCTTAGCGGGGGGGATCGATGAGCAGTTCTTC
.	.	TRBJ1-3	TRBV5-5	CASSSIVGPGSGNTIYF	TGTGCCAGCAGCTCAATTGTAGGACCAGGCTCTGGAAACACCATATATTTT
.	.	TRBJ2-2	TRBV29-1	CSVCFDNTGELFF	TGCAGCGTTTGTTTTGATAACACCGGGGAGCTGTTTTTT
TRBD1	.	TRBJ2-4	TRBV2	CASSGQGNIQYF	TGTGCCAGCAGTGGACAGGGAAACATTCAGTACTTC
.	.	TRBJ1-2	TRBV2	CASLGSGGYTF	TGTGCCTCGTTGGGTTCCGGTGGCTACACCTTC
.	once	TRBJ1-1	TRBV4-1	CASSQDSQGTEAFF	TGCGCCAGCAGCCAAGATAGTCAGGGAACTGAAGCTTTCTTT
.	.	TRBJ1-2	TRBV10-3	CAISESSGGIYGYTF	TGTGCCATCAGTGAGTCCTCCGGTGGTATCTATGGCTACACCTTC
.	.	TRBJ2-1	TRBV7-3	CASSEGSSYNEQFF	TGTGCCAGCAGCGAGGGAAGCTCCTACAATGAGCAGTTCTTC
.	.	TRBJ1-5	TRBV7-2	CASSLAQTVSNQPQHF	TGTGCCAGCAGCTTAGCACAGACCGTTAGCAATCAGCCCCAGCATTTT
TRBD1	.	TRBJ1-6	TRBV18	CASSEGQGDNSPLHF	TGTGCCAGCTCGGAAGGACAGGGGGACAATTCACCCCTCCACTTT
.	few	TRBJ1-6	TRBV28	CAGQTTNSPLHF	TGTGCCGGACAGACAACTAATTCACCCCTCCACTTT
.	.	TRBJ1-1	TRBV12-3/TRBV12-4	CASSFALNTEAFF	TGTGCCAGCAGTTTTGCTCTGAACACTGAAGCTTTCTTT
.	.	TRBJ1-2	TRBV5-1	CASSLGQINYGYTF	TGCGCCAGCAGCTTGGGACAGATTAACTATGGCTACACCTTC
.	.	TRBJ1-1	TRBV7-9	CASSVPVPGTEAFF	TGTGCCAGCAGCGTCCCGGTCCCGGGAACTGAAGCTTTCTTT
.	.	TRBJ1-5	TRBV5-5	CASSLVADEPQHF	TGTGCCAGCAGCTTGGTGGCCGACGAGCCCCAGCATTTT
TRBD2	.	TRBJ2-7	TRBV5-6	CASSRGLAGATYEQYF	TGTGCCAGCAGCCGGGGACTAGCGGGGGCTACCTACGAGCAGTACTTC
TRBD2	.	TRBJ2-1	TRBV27	CASSSYTSGGASYNEQFF	TGTGCCAGCAGTTCGTACACTAGCGGGGGGGCCTCCTACAATGAGCAGTTCTTC
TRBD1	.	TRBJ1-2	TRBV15	CATSPSGQGAGGYGYTF	TGTGCCACCAGCCCTTCGGGACAGGGGGCCGGGGGCTATGGCTACACCTTC
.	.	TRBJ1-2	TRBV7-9	CASSPSYGYTF	TGTGCCAGCAGCCCAAGCTATGGCTACACCTTC
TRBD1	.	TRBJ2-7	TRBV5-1	CASRKDRGGEQYF	TGCGCCAGCAGAAAAGACAGGGGAGGTGAGCAGTACTTC
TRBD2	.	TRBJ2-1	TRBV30	CAWRGLAGGYAYNEQFF	TGTGCCTGGAGGGGACTAGCGGGGGGGTATGCCTACAATGAGCAGTTCTTC
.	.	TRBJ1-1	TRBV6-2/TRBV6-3	CASSNRDFEAFF	TGTGCCAGCAGCAACCGGGACTTTGAAGCTTTCTTT
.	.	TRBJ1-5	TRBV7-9	CASSLQGNQPQHF	TGTGCCAGCAGCTTACAGGGTAATCAGCCCCAGCATTTT
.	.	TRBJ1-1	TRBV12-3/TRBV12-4	CASNTGTDNEAFF	TGTGCCAGCAATACCGGGACGGATAATGAAGCTTTCTTT
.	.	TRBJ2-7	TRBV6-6	CASRDEGYEQYF	TGTGCCAGCAGAGACGAGGGATACGAGCAGTACTTC
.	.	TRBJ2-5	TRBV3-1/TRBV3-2	CASSQEPLQETQYF	TGTGCCAGCAGCCAAGAACCGCTGCAAGAGACCCAGTACTTC
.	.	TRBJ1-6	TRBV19	CASDSGRSYNSPLHF	TGTGCCAGTGATTCGGGACGCTCCTATAATTCACCCCTCCACTTT
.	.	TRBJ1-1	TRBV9	CASSVVAGGTEAFF	TGTGCCAGCAGCGTAGTAGCGGGAGGGACTGAAGCTTTCTTT
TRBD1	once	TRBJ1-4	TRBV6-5	CASSLGQVPEKLFF	TGTGCCAGCAGTTTGGGACAGGTACCCGAAAAACTGTTTTTT
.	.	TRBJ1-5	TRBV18	CASSPSYSNQPQHF	TGTGCCAGCTCACCGTCGTATAGCAATCAGCCCCAGCATTTT
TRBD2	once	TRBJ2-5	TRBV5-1	CASSPGLAGGPKETQYF	TGCGCCAGCAGCCCCGGACTAGCGGGGGGGCCCAAAGAGACCCAGTACTTC
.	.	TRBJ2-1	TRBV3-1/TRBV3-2	CASSLLGLDEQFF	TGTGCCAGCAGCCTATTGGGTCTCGATGAGCAGTTCTTC
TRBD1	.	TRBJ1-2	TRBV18	CASSPTGNTFVGYTF	TGTGCCAGCTCACCGACAGGGAATACCTTCGTTGGCTACACCTTC